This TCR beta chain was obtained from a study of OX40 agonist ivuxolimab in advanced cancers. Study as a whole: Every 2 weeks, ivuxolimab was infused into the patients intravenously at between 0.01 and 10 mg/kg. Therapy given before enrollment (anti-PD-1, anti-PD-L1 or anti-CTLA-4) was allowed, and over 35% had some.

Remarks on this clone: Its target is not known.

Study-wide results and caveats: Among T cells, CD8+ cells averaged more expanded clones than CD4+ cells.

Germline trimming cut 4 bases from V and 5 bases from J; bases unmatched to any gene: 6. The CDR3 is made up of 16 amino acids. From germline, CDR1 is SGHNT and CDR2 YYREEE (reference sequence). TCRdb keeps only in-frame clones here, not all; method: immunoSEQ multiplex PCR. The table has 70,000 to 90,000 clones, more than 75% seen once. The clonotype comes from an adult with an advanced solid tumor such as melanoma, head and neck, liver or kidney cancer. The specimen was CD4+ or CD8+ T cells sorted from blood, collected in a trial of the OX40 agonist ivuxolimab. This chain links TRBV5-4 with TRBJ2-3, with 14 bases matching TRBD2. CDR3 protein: CASSQPGLAGVDTQYF. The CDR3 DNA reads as TGTGCCAGCAGCCAACCGGGACTAGCGGGGGTAGATACGCAGTATTTT.